These T cell receptor beta chains were read from a single sample in a study of blood T cell repertoires in COVID-19. Only in-frame clones appear in the TCRdb table, and some are missing; sequencing was by immunoSEQ multiplex PCR. The table has tens of thousands of clones, more than 70% seen once. The specimen was peripheral blood. The receptors come from a woman of 80 years or more in a cohort sampled during active or convalescent COVID-19. Both conserved end residues are part of each CDR3. The D gene is left open where the match is weak. A clone size is listed for some rows: how often the clone was seen (once, few, many), or a class if it is expanded.

V gene	D gene	clone size	J gene	CDR3 DNA	CDR3 protein
TRBV28	TRBD1	NA	TRBJ2-3	TGTGCCAGCAGTCGCGCCGGACAGGGCACAGATACGCAGTATTTT	CASSRAGQGTDTQYF
TRBV7-9	TRBD2	once	TRBJ2-2	TGTGCCAGCAGCTTAGATGCGGGGGTTAACACCGGGGAGCTGTTTTTT	CASSLDAGVNTGELFF
TRBV7-6	NA	NA	TRBJ2-1	TGTGCCAGCAGCCCAGCCATTGGGGCAGGCGACAATGAGCAGTTCTTC	CASSPAIGAGDNEQFF
TRBV19	TRBD1	NA	TRBJ1-4	TGTGCCAGTAGTGTCGTGACAGGGAGCCCTGAAAAACTGTTTTTT	CASSVVTGSPEKLFF
TRBV29-1	NA	few	TRBJ1-2	TGCAGCGTTGGGGAGACTTACTATGGCTACACCTTC	CSVGETYYGYTF
TRBV7-8	NA	NA	TRBJ1-6	TGTGCCAGCAGCTGGCAGGCGAATTCACCCCTCCACTTT	CASSWQANSPLHF
TRBV12-3/TRBV12-4	NA	NA	TRBJ1-1	TGTGCCAGCAGTTTAACTTTGACTGAAGCTTTCTTT	CASSLTLTEAFF
TRBV3-1/TRBV3-2	TRBD1	NA	TRBJ1-2	TGTGCCAGCAGCCAAGTGTACAGGGGGCCCTATGGCTACACCTTC	CASSQVYRGPYGYTF
TRBV9	TRBD1	NA	TRBJ2-2	TGTGCCAGCAGCGTTGCAGGACAGGGGATCGGGGAGCTGTTTTTT	CASSVAGQGIGELFF
TRBV5-8	NA	NA	TRBJ1-1	TGTGCCAGCAGCTTAACCCCCAGGCGCGCCGAAGCTTTCTTT	CASSLTPRRAEAFF
TRBV3-1/TRBV3-2	TRBD1	NA	TRBJ1-3	TGTGCCAGCAGCCCAACAGGGGTCGGAAACACCATATATTTT	CASSPTGVGNTIYF
TRBV7-9	NA	NA	TRBJ1-3	TGTGCCAGCAGCTTGATGGCCAGCTCTGGAAACACCATATATTTT	CASSLMASSGNTIYF
TRBV6-5	NA	NA	TRBJ2-3	TGTGCCAGCAGGGAGGACAGTTTGGATACGCAGTATTTT	CASREDSLDTQYF
TRBV5-1	TRBD2	NA	TRBJ2-2	TGCGCCAGCAGCCTTAGCGGGGCGAACACCGGGGAGCTGTTTTTT	CASSLSGANTGELFF
TRBV7-8	TRBD1	NA	TRBJ1-5	TGTGCCAGCAGCTACCCGGGACAGGGTTTGGAGCCCCAGCATTTT	CASSYPGQGLEPQHF
TRBV28	NA	once	TRBJ1-1	TGTGCCAGCACCTCAGGGTACACTGAAGCTTTCTTT	CASTSGYTEAFF
TRBV9	TRBD1	few	TRBJ2-2	TGTGCCAGCAGCAACCCCCGGGACAGGGCCTTCACCGGGGAGCTGTTTTTT	CASSNPRDRAFTGELFF
TRBV10-3	NA	NA	TRBJ1-4	TGTGCCATCAGTGAAACAGGGTATGAAAAACTGTTTTTT	CAISETGYEKLFF
TRBV10-2	NA	NA	TRBJ2-1	TGCGCCAGCAGTGAGTATCGGAGAGTGTCCTACAATGAGCAGTTCTTC	CASSEYRRVSYNEQFF
TRBV19	TRBD1	NA	TRBJ1-4	TGTGCCAGTAGTATAGGGGACAGGGTTCTTGAAAAACTGTTTTTT	CASSIGDRVLEKLFF
TRBV19	NA	NA	TRBJ2-2	TGTGCCAGTAGCCAGGGACAATCGGACGGGGGGATAGCCGGGGAGCTGTTTTTT	CASSQGQSDGGIAGELFF
TRBV5-1	NA	NA	TRBJ2-6	TGCGCCAGCGGGGCCGTTTCTGGGGCCAACGTCCTGACTTTC	CASGAVSGANVLTF
TRBV18	NA	NA	TRBJ2-5	TGTGCCAGCTCACCGGGGCAGCGCGCACAAGAGACCCAGTACTTC	CASSPGQRAQETQYF
TRBV25-1	NA	NA	TRBJ1-4	TGTGCCAGCCGACACGGGGGGGCCCCTAATGAAAAACTGTTTTTT	CASRHGGAPNEKLFF
TRBV19	TRBD1	few	TRBJ1-1	TGTGCCAGTAGTATAGCCCACTTTAGGCAGGGGGCCTCTGAAGCTTTCTTT	CASSIAHFRQGASEAFF
TRBV2	TRBD1	NA	TRBJ2-5	TGTGCCAGCAGTGAAATCACAGGGGATGAGACCCAGTACTTC	CASSEITGDETQYF
TRBV19	NA	few	TRBJ1-4	TGTGCCAGTAGTAGTCCATCGCACAGATCAGATAATGAAAAACTGTTTTTT	CASSSPSHRSDNEKLFF
TRBV2	NA	NA	TRBJ2-3	TGTGCCAGCAGTGTCGAGAGCACAGATACGCAGTATTTT	CASSVESTDTQYF
TRBV5-1	NA	NA	TRBJ2-7	TGCGCCAGCAGCTTGAGTGCGGGGGAGCAGTACTTC	CASSLSAGEQYF
TRBV11-2	NA	NA	TRBJ1-2	TGTGCCAGCAGCTTGATTACCTACCCGGCGGGTGGCTACACCTTC	CASSLITYPAGGYTF
TRBV5-1	TRBD1	NA	TRBJ1-2	TGCGCCAGCAGCTTGGCCCCAGGGGGCGGCCCCCCTGATGGCTACACCTTC	CASSLAPGGGPPDGYTF
TRBV28	NA	NA	TRBJ2-3	TGTGCCAGCAGTTTATTTAGCGGCACAGATACGCAGTATTTT	CASSLFSGTDTQYF
TRBV6-5	NA	once	TRBJ1-2	TGTGCCAGCAGTTCCGGGTATGGCTACACCTTC	CASSSGYGYTF
TRBV9	TRBD2	NA	TRBJ2-3	TGTGCCAGCAGCCCCCGACTAGCGGGAGTAACAGATACGCAGTATTTT	CASSPRLAGVTDTQYF
TRBV27	NA	NA	TRBJ1-1	TGTGCCAGCAGGCCCACCGGACAGCCCAACCGCCCGAACACTGAAGCTTTCTTT	CASRPTGQPNRPNTEAFF
TRBV10-3	TRBD2	NA	TRBJ2-2	TGTGCCATCAGGGTGGCGGGAGCGGCCGGGGAGCTGTTTTTT	CAIRVAGAAGELFF
TRBV5-1	TRBD1	NA	TRBJ2-7	TGCGCCAGCAGCTCCTACCGGGACAGGGATTACGAGCAGTACTTC	CASSSYRDRDYEQYF
TRBV19	NA	NA	TRBJ2-2	TGTGCCAGTAGTGTACAGGGAAACACCGGGGAGCTGTTTTTT	CASSVQGNTGELFF
TRBV28	TRBD1	NA	TRBJ2-5	TGTGCCAGCAGTCCACCGGGACAGGGGTTCGTGGAGACCCAGTACTTC	CASSPPGQGFVETQYF
TRBV5-1	TRBD2	NA	TRBJ2-7	TGCGCCAGCAGCATCACCACCGGGACTAGAGATTACGAGCAGTACTTC	CASSITTGTRDYEQYF
TRBV18	NA	NA	TRBJ2-5	TGTGCCAGCTCCGGTATGAACCAAGAGACCCAGTACTTC	CASSGMNQETQYF
TRBV9	TRBD1	NA	TRBJ1-3	TGTGCCAGCAGCGAACTCTATCAGGGGGCGCGAGGAAACACCATATATTTT	CASSELYQGARGNTIYF
TRBV28	NA	NA	TRBJ1-3	TGTGCCAGCAGTCTCAGGGGCATCTCTGGAAACACCATATATTTT	CASSLRGISGNTIYF
TRBV5-1	NA	few	TRBJ2-3	TGCGCCAGCAGCTTGGGCAATAGCGGCCCCACAGATACGCAGTATTTT	CASSLGNSGPTDTQYF
TRBV3-1/TRBV3-2	TRBD2	NA	TRBJ2-6	TGTGCCAGCAGCCAAGAGAGACTAGCGGCTCTCTCTGGGGCCAACGTCCTGACTTTC	CASSQERLAALSGANVLTF
TRBV11-3	NA	few	TRBJ1-1	TGTGCCAGCAGCTCGCTGACACTGAACACTGAAGCTTTCTTT	CASSSLTLNTEAFF
TRBV27	TRBD2	NA	TRBJ2-7	TGTGCCAGCAGGCGAGCGGGGGACTCCTACGAGCAGTACTTC	CASRRAGDSYEQYF
TRBV27	TRBD2	once	TRBJ2-7	TGTGCCAGCAGCCCCGAAACTAGCGGGAGTACCAACGAGCAGTACTTC	CASSPETSGSTNEQYF
TRBV28	TRBD1	NA	TRBJ1-4	TGTGCCAGCAGTTTGGGCGGACAGGGAAATGAAAAACTGTTTTTT	CASSLGGQGNEKLFF
TRBV29-1	TRBD1	NA	TRBJ1-3	TGCAGCGTCACCCTTAGGGACAGGGGATCTGGAAACACCATATATTTT	CSVTLRDRGSGNTIYF
TRBV10-3	TRBD1	NA	TRBJ1-3	TGTGCCACCGGGGACAGGGGGAACTCTGGAAACACCATATATTTT	CATGDRGNSGNTIYF
TRBV5-1	NA	NA	TRBJ1-4	TGCGCCAGCAGCCCCCTGACAGGTTTGAATGAAAAACTGTTTTTT	CASSPLTGLNEKLFF
TRBV19	TRBD2	NA	TRBJ2-2	TGTGCCAGTAGCCGCGGACTAGCGGGAGGTACGCCGAACACCGGGGAGCTGTTTTTT	CASSRGLAGGTPNTGELFF
TRBV19	NA	once	TRBJ1-5	TGTGCCAGTAGTATTGGTGGTGGGGCCCCACGGCCCCAGCATTTT	CASSIGGGAPRPQHF
TRBV16	NA	NA	TRBJ2-6	TGTGCCAGCAGCCAACGGGACACTGGCTCTGGGGCCAACGTCCTGACTTTC	CASSQRDTGSGANVLTF
TRBV10-3	NA	NA	TRBJ2-7	TGTGCCATCAGGACACAGGGTCTCAGCCACGAGCAGTACTTC	CAIRTQGLSHEQYF
TRBV23-1	TRBD1	few	TRBJ1-2	TGCGCCAGCAGTCAAACTACTACAGGGGTGGCAGACTATGGCTACACCTTC	CASSQTTTGVADYGYTF
TRBV5-1	NA	NA	TRBJ2-2	TGCGCCAGCAGCTTGACTAGTTCCGCCGGGGAGCTGTTTTTT	CASSLTSSAGELFF